Below, 18 T cell receptor beta chains from the same sample are listed, as sequenced in a study of control samples from healthy donors and cancer patients. Repertoires were generated with immunoSEQ multiplex PCR, while TCRdb's copy carries only in-frame clones and drops some. The sample carries 130,000 or so clones, about 90% recorded once. Input material: blood. All receptors derive from a man in his late teens or twenties in good health.

The rearrangement links TRBV12-5 to TRBJ1-2; D gene ambiguous. The V and J ends lost 6 bases and 6 bases respectively, with 5 bases between them. Germline V gene lookup returns CDR1 LGHNT and CDR2 FRNRAP. This CDR3 has 10 amino acids. In DNA form, the CDR3 reads TGTGCTAGTGGGGTAGATGGCTACACCTTC. It encodes CASGVDGYTF.

This rearrangement joins TRBV7-7 to TRBJ1-2; no reliable D call. V lost 1 base to trimming and J lost 1 base, with 7 bases between them. Germline V gene sequence: CDR1 SSHAT, CDR2 FNYEAQ (reference sequence). CDR3 length: 14 amino acids. CDR3 coding DNA: TGTGCCAGCAGCTTAGTCCCTGTTAACTATGGCTACACCTTC. Translating it yields CASSLVPVNYGYTF.

The chain links TRBV5-1 to TRBJ1-1; TRBD1 agrees at 11 bases. This CDR3 contains 18 residues. J lost 4 bases, V lost 2 bases, and 13 bases had no gene match. Germline V gene data show CDR1 as SGHRS and CDR2 as YFSETQ. CDR3 residues: CASSLTGTGGAGATEAFF. The CDR3 nucleotides read TGCGCCAGCAGCTTAACGGGGACAGGGGGAGCGGGGGCCACTGAAGCTTTCTTT.

The J gene is TRBJ1-2, the V gene TRBV4-1; D not certain. This CDR3 is built from 15 residues. Trimming took 3 bases from V and 4 from J, leaving 15 bases between them. From germline, CDR1 is MGHRA and CDR2 YSYEKL. The CDR3 DNA reads TGCGCCAGCAGCCACCTCGCCCTCGGCAGCTATGGCTACACCTTC. Its translation: CASSHLALGSYGYTF.

This sequence joins TRBV7-2 and TRBJ2-1; 8 bases are a match to TRBD2. V lost 5 bases and J lost 0; bases outside the gene matches: 0. CDR3 size: 14 residues. CDR1 and CDR2 from the germline V gene are SGHTA and FQGNSA. Written as DNA, the CDR3 is TGTGCCAGCAGCCGGGGGGGCTCCTACAATGAGCAGTTCTTC. Amino acids: CASSRGGSYNEQFF.

The chain couples TRBV19 to TRBJ2-4; D possibly uses TRBD1 or TRBD2 (5 bases each). V was trimmed by 5 bases and J by 0 bases, leaving 17 bases between them. Germline loops: CDR1 LNHDA, CDR2 SQIVND (reference sequence). The CDR3 covers 17 residues. The CDR3 DNA reads TGTGCCAGTAGTCTCGGGGACCCCCAGCTAGCCAAAAACATTCAGTACTTC. Encoded protein: CASSLGDPQLAKNIQYF.

V usage is TRBV9 and J usage is TRBJ2-7; weak D call: TRBD2 (6 bases). Between the trimmed V and J ends, which lost 4 bases and 6 bases, there was a span of 29 bases. Germline V CDR1 and CDR2: SGDLS, YYNGEE. This CDR3 is 18 amino acids long. The CDR3 loop is CASSRLPVPGTLLREQYF. The CDR3 bases are TGTGCCAGCAGCCGACTCCCCGTACCCGGGACTCTACTACGCGAGCAGTACTTC.

This chain uses TRBV11-1 with TRBJ1-1; D gene uncertain. V lost 0 bases, J lost 8 bases, and 10 bases lay in between. Germline CDR1 and CDR2: SGHAT and FQDESV (reference sequence). The CDR3 extends over 13 amino acids. CDR3 in amino acids: CASSLAQVTEAFF. CDR3 bases: TGTGCCAGCAGCTTAGCTCAAGTGACAGAAGCTTTCTTT. The variable domain in full, completed from reference TRBV11-1 and TRBJ1-1, reads EAEVAQSPRYKITEKSQAVAFWCDPISGHATLYWYRQILGQGPELLVQFQDESVVDDSQLPKDRFSAERLKGVDSTLKIQPAELGDSAMYLCASSLAQVTEAFFGQGTRLTVV.

The chain recombines TRBV7-2 with TRBJ1-3; TRBD1 aligns across 7 bases. The J segment lost 3 bases and the V segment lost 5 bases, leaving 4 bases of the junction unmatched. CDR1 is SGHTA, CDR2 FQGNSA, per germline. The CDR3 runs to 14 residues. The DNA of the CDR3 is TGTGCCAGCAGCCCCCGGACAGGTGGAAACACCATATATTTT. Amino acids: CASSPRTGGNTIYF.

CDR3 DNA sequence: TGTGCCAGCAGCTCGGGCCCCACACAAAACCCCTACCAATATGGCTACACCTTC. Its translation: CASSSGPTQNPYQYGYTF. The chain couples TRBV5-6 to TRBJ1-2; the D is unclear. The CDR3 is 18 residues long. V was clipped by 3 bases and J by 5 bases, with 26 bases between them. Germline V gene data show CDR1 as SGHDT and CDR2 as YYEEEE.

The genes are TRBV6-2 or TRBV6-3 and TRBJ1-2; maybe TRBD1 (5 bases). CDR3 length equals 14 residues. V was clipped by 4 bases and J by 4 bases, with 13 bases between them. Per germline, CDR1 MNHEY and CDR2 SVGEGT. CDR3 loop: CASSSGQPPYGYTF. CDR3 DNA sequence: TGTGCCAGCAGTTCTGGACAACCACCCTATGGCTACACCTTC.

The CDR3 DNA is TGCAGTGCTCAAGGGAGGACTGAAGCTTTCTTT. Protein product: CSAQGRTEAFF. This chain joins TRBV20-1 and TRBJ1-1; no firm D call. This CDR3 has 11 residues. Trimming took 5 bases from V and 5 from J, leaving 9 bases between them. The V gene's germline CDR1 is DFQATT and CDR2 SNEGSKA (reference sequence).

The V and J genes are TRBV9 and TRBJ1-5; D unresolved. V was clipped by 1 base and J by 7 bases, with 9 bases between them. Per the germline V gene, CDR1 is SGDLS and CDR2 is YYNGEE. The CDR3 is made up of 13 amino acids. CDR3 in DNA: TGTGCCAGCAGCGTAACATACGGACAGCCCCAGCATTTT. The encoded protein is CASSVTYGQPQHF.

The chain couples TRBV23-1 to TRBJ1-5; the D is unclear. TRBV23-1 is noted as an ORF with a role that remains uncertain. Trimming took 2 bases from V and 3 from J, leaving 11 bases between them. The CDR3 runs 15 residues. The chain's CDR3 is CASSQTESFNQPQHF. The DNA for the CDR3 is TGCGCCAGCAGTCAAACGGAGTCCTTCAATCAGCCCCAGCATTTT.

V usage is TRBV7-6 and J usage is TRBJ2-7; TRBD2 aligns across 8 bases. The junction had 14 bases not matched to a gene; V was cut back by 6 bases and J by 13 bases. The CDR3 totals 13 residues. Per germline, CDR1 SGHVS and CDR2 FNYEAQ. CDR3 region: CASRLTSGEPFYF. CDR3 DNA sequence: TGTGCCAGCAGGTTAACTAGCGGTGAACCTTTTTACTTC.

The genes are TRBV12-5 and TRBJ1-1; perhaps TRBD1 as D (5 bases). V was shortened by 8 bases and J by 2 bases, with 9 bases between the two germline ends. Germline-derived CDR1 and CDR2 are LGHNT and FRNRAP. The CDR3 runs to 12 residues. The CDR3 DNA sequence: TGTGCTAGTCTTGGGGCCAACACTGAAGCTTTCTTT. Translated: CASLGANTEAFF.

CDR3 DNA sequence: TGTGCCAGTAGTACAGGACGGCGTTTCGGAGATACGCAGTATTTT. It yields the protein CASSTGRRFGDTQYF. The V gene is TRBV19, the J gene TRBJ2-3; D not resolved. Trimming took off 4 bases at V and 5 bases at J, with 16 bases between the two ends. The CDR3 is made up of 15 amino acids. The V gene's germline CDR1 is LNHDA and CDR2 SQIVND (reference sequence). The full variable domain, with the rest looked up from reference TRBV19 and TRBJ2-3, is DGGITQSPKYLFRKEGQNVTLSCEQNLNHDAMYWYRQDPGQGLRLIYYSQIVNDFQKGDIAEGYSVSREKKESFPLTVTSAQKNPTAFYLCASSTGRRFGDTQYFGPGTRLTVL.

V and J are TRBV6-2 or TRBV6-3 and TRBJ2-2; the D gene is possibly TRBD2 (5 bases). Germline CDR1 reads MNHEY; CDR2 reads SVGEGT. V lost 5 bases to trimming and J lost 4 bases, with 11 bases between them. The CDR3 spans 14 residues. CDR3 nucleotide sequence: TGTGCCAGCAGTCGCAGGACTCTCACCGGGGAGCTGTTTTTT. Protein sequence: CASSRRTLTGELFF.